The 9 T cell receptor beta chains presented below share a single source sample, sequenced in a study of cytomegalovirus exposure and HLA in healthy donors. Libraries were prepared by immunoSEQ multiplex PCR; TCRdb keeps only in-frame clonotypes and omits some of them. The data show under 400,000 clones, roughly 88% seen once. Sequenced sample: PBMCs. The receptor source for this set is a woman under 30 in good health and CMV-seronegative.

J is TRBJ2-3 and V is TRBV30, with TRBD1 matching 8 bases. V lost 3 bases and J lost 0; bases outside the gene matches: 2. Germline V gene sequence: CDR1 GTSNPN, CDR2 SVGIG (reference sequence). The CDR3 has 14 amino acids. The CDR3 sequence is CAWRRTGSTDTQYF. The CDR3 bases are TGTGCCTGGAGGAGGACAGGGAGCACAGATACGCAGTATTTT. The full variable domain, with the rest looked up from reference TRBV30 and TRBJ2-3, is SQTIHQWPATLVQPVGSPLSLECTVEGTSNPNLYWYRQAAGRGLQLLFYSVGIGQISSEVPQNLSASRPQDRQFILSSKKLLLSDSGFYLCAWRRTGSTDTQYFGPGTRLTVL.

J is TRBJ2-1 and V is TRBV29-1; tentative D call: TRBD2 (6 bases). CDR3 length: 14 amino acids. V lost 2 bases to trimming and J lost 2 bases, with 10 bases between them. From germline, CDR1 is SQVTM and CDR2 ANQGSEA. CDR3 amino acids: CSVEPGVPYNEQFF. CDR3 nucleotide sequence: TGCAGCGTTGAACCGGGGGTTCCCTACAATGAGCAGTTCTTC.

The chain has TRBV30 and TRBJ1-5, with 9 bases aligning to TRBD1. V lost 2 bases, J lost 6 bases, and 11 bases stayed unmatched. This CDR3 contains 16 residues. Germline CDR1 reads GTSNPN; CDR2 reads SVGIG (reference sequence). CDR3 nucleotides: TGTGCCTGGAGTCTACAGGGACAGGGCGGCAGTCAGCCCCAGCATTTT. Its translation: CAWSLQGQGGSQPQHF.

This clone was observed a handful of times. The V and J genes are TRBV27 and TRBJ2-7; maybe TRBD1 (6 bases). V lost 0 bases and J 5 bases, leaving 11 bases between the germline ends. This CDR3 is built from 14 residues. Germline CDR1 MNHEY, CDR2 SMNVEV (reference sequence). The CDR3 DNA sequence: TGTGCCAGCAGTTTATCGGCAGGGGTCGACGAGCAGTACTTC. The encoded protein is CASSLSAGVDEQYF.

This clone was seen once. J is TRBJ2-7 and V is TRBV29-1; 9 bases are a match to TRBD1. The V and J ends lost 6 bases and 4 bases, in that order; junction bases with no gene match: 13. Per the germline V gene, CDR1 is SQVTM and CDR2 is ANQGSEA. The CDR3 sequence is 15 residues long. The CDR3 DNA reads TGCAGCGTCACCTTGGGGGTACAGGGGGCGTACGAGCAGTACTTC. Residues: CSVTLGVQGAYEQYF.

The J gene is TRBJ2-1, the V gene TRBV10-1, with 9 bases aligning to TRBD2. Trimming at V came to 9 bases and at J to 1 base, leaving 4 bases not matched to a gene. CDR1 and CDR2 (germline): WNHNN, SYGVQD (reference sequence). The CDR3 is made up of 14 amino acids. CDR3 residues: CASSGRGSYNEQFF. Here the CDR3 DNA reads TGCGCCAGTAGCGGGAGAGGGTCCTACAATGAGCAGTTCTTC.

This sequence joins TRBV5-6 and TRBJ2-1; no definite D call. The CDR3 is 14 amino acids. Per germline, CDR1 SGHDT and CDR2 YYEEEE. Trimming left V 0 bases short and J 5 bases short, with 9 bases between. CDR3 sequence: CASSLVSMDNEQFF. In DNA, the CDR3 is TGTGCCAGCAGCTTGGTAAGCATGGACAATGAGCAGTTCTTC.

The chain recombines TRBV28 with TRBJ1-5, with D maybe TRBD1 (6 bases). From germline, CDR1 is MDHEN and CDR2 SYDVKM. CDR3 length equals 15 residues. V lost 8 bases, J lost 0 bases, and 14 bases lay in between. DNA of the CDR3: TGTGCCAGCGCAACCGGACAGTATAGCAATCAGCCCCAGCATTTT. Its translation is CASATGQYSNQPQHF. The complete variable domain, with remaining parts taken from reference TRBV28 and TRBJ1-5, reads DVKVTQSSRYLVKRTGEKVFLECVQDMDHENMFWYRQDPGLGLRLIYFSYDVKMKEKGDIPEGYSVSREKKERFSLILESASTNQTSMYLCASATGQYSNQPQHFGDGTRLSIL.

The V and J genes are TRBV7-3 and TRBJ2-7, with a weak D call TRBD2 (6 bases). Trimming removed 5 bases from V and 0 bases from J, with 17 bases in between. Germline V gene data show CDR1 as SGHTA and CDR2 as FQGTGA. The CDR3 is 16 residues long. This CDR3 is CASSITGTGTSYEQYF. The CDR3 coding sequence is TGTGCCAGCAGCATCACCGGGACTGGTACCTCCTACGAGCAGTACTTC.